Shown below are 20 T cell receptor beta chains from a single sample sequenced in a study of shared clonotypes between healthy human individuals. Repertoires were generated with immunoSEQ multiplex PCR, while TCRdb's copy carries only in-frame clones and drops some. Found here are about 2.4 million clones, roughly 93% of them singletons; the top ten hold around 0.37%. Sample: naive CD4+ T cells from PBMCs. The subset here: CD45RA+ positively selected. All receptors come from a man younger than 35 in good health. Some clones in this sample may be carry-over from other donors' samples.

The J gene is TRBJ2-2, the V gene TRBV27; D is unresolved. The ends were cut back, 6 bases at V and 1 base at J, with 9 bases in the middle. CDR1 and CDR2 from the germline V gene are MNHEY and SMNVEV (reference sequence). There are 14 residues in the CDR3. CDR3 residues: CASRDAGNTGELFF. The DNA for the CDR3 is TGTGCCAGCAGAGATGCCGGGAACACCGGGGAGCTGTTTTTT.

V gene TRBV27 combines with J gene TRBJ2-7; 9 bases line up with TRBD2. Trimming at V came to 3 bases and at J to 0 bases, leaving 9 bases not matched to a gene. This CDR3 region has 17 residues. Germline V CDR1 and CDR2: MNHEY, SMNVEV (reference sequence). CDR3 sequence reads: CASSLKASGANSYEQYF. In DNA, the CDR3 is TGTGCCAGCAGTTTGAAGGCTAGCGGGGCTAACTCCTACGAGCAGTACTTC.

The V gene is TRBV28, the J gene TRBJ2-7; D might be TRBD1 (6 bases). Germline CDR1 and CDR2: MDHEN and SYDVKM. The CDR3 contains 13 residues. V was pared by 11 bases and J by 3 bases, with 17 bases between. The DNA for the CDR3 is TGTGCCGGGGGCGGCTCTGACCACTACGAGCAGTACTTC. This sequence encodes CAGGGSDHYEQYF. The whole variable domain, filled in from reference TRBV28 and TRBJ2-7, reads DVKVTQSSRYLVKRTGEKVFLECVQDMDHENMFWYRQDPGLGLRLIYFSYDVKMKEKGDIPEGYSVSREKKERFSLILESASTNQTSMYLCAGGGSDHYEQYFGPGTRLTVT.

The chain joins TRBV4-1 to TRBJ2-7; D perhaps matches TRBD2 (6 bases). The CDR3 spans 15 residues. Germline V gene sequence: CDR1 MGHRA, CDR2 YSYEKL. V was shortened by 4 bases and J by 5 bases, with 18 bases between the two germline ends. The CDR3 sequence is CASSLQRDGTHEQYF. In DNA, the CDR3 is TGCGCCAGCAGCCTTCAACGGGACGGGACTCACGAGCAGTACTTC.

The V gene is TRBV4-1, the J gene TRBJ1-5; 9 bases map to TRBD1. This CDR3 spans 15 amino acids. Germline trimming cut 1 base from V and 6 bases from J; bases unmatched to any gene: 4. Per the germline V gene, CDR1 is MGHRA and CDR2 is YSYEKL. The CDR3 sequence: CASSQAGQGFQPQHF. The CDR3 nucleotides are TGCGCCAGCAGCCAAGCGGGACAGGGTTTTCAGCCCCAGCATTTT.

The chain recombines TRBV25-1 with TRBJ2-5; TRBD2 might be the D (5 bases). Germline V lookup: CDR1 MGHDK, CDR2 SYGVNS. The V end lost 2 bases, the J end lost 1 base, and 11 bases lay between the germline ends. The CDR3 runs 15 residues. The CDR3 spells CASSELSDSQETQYF. The CDR3 DNA sequence: TGTGCCAGCAGTGAACTGTCGGACTCCCAAGAGACCCAGTACTTC. Filled out from reference TRBV25-1 and TRBJ2-5, the complete variable domain reads EADIYQTPRYLVIGTGKKITLECSQTMGHDKMYWYQQDPGMELHLIHYSYGVNSTEKGDLSSESTVSRIRTEHFPLTLESARPSHTSQYLCASSELSDSQETQYFGPGTRLLVL.

This clone was recorded only once. CDR3 residues: CSVVSASGPYEQYF. The CDR3 nucleotides are TGCAGCGTTGTTTCGGCTAGCGGCCCCTACGAGCAGTACTTC. The chain links TRBV29-1 to TRBJ2-5; 7 nucleotides agree with TRBD2. The J call is uncertain, as TRBJ2-7 better fits the DNA end. Germline V gene lookup returns CDR1 SQVTM and CDR2 ANQGSEA. This CDR3 is built from 14 residues.

Notes on this clone: Other DNA sequences in this specimen translate into the identical CDR3. The chain has TRBV4-2 and TRBJ1-1, with TRBD1 matching 7 bases. The CDR3 is 15 residues long. Germline V gene lookup returns CDR1 LGHNA and CDR2 YNFKEQ. V shed 6 bases and J 1 base; nucleotides not matched to a gene: 8. Here the CDR3 reads CASRLRQGANTEAFF. In DNA form, the CDR3 reads TGTGCCAGCAGATTACGACAGGGCGCGAACACTGAAGCTTTCTTT.

V and J are TRBV5-6 and TRBJ1-4; the D gene is possibly TRBD1 (5 bases). V was shortened by 0 bases and J by 13 bases, with 10 bases between the two germline ends. This CDR3 spans 12 amino acids. Germline lookup yields CDR1 SGHDT and CDR2 YYEEEE. The CDR3 reads CASSLVGGRLFF. CDR3 coding DNA: TGTGCCAGCAGCTTGGTCGGGGGTAGACTGTTTTTT.

The chain combines TRBV5-1 with TRBJ1-4; weak D call: TRBD1 (6 bases). Trimming left V 0 bases short and J 5 bases short, with 8 bases between. CDR3 length: 14 residues. CDR1 SGHRS and CDR2 YFSETQ come from the germline V gene. CDR3 sequence (DNA): TGCGCCAGCAGCTTGGCAGGGGACAATGAAAAACTGTTTTTT. Amino acids: CASSLAGDNEKLFF.

This rearrangement joins TRBV30 to TRBJ1-3, with TRBD1 matching over 9 bases. The V gene's germline CDR1 is GTSNPN and CDR2 SVGIG (reference sequence). J lost 4 bases, V lost 0 bases, and 4 bases had no gene match. This CDR3 contains 15 residues. The CDR3 coding sequence is TGTGCCTGGAGTGTACAGGGGGCGCCCGGAAACACCATATATTTT. Its protein is CAWSVQGAPGNTIYF.

In the case of this clone: The same CDR3 can be traced to other DNA sequences in this sample. The chain recombines TRBV7-3 with TRBJ2-1; the D is unclear. Germline V gene lookup returns CDR1 SGHTA and CDR2 FQGTGA. CDR3 length equals 15 residues. Trimming left V 2 bases short and J 0 bases short, with 8 bases between. The CDR3: CASSLAFSSYNEQFF. CDR3 nucleotides: TGTGCCAGCAGCTTAGCGTTCAGCTCCTACAATGAGCAGTTCTTC.

The chain recombines TRBV5-5 with TRBJ1-3; possible D gene TRBD1, 6 bases. The CDR3 runs 14 residues. Germline values: CDR1 SGHKS, CDR2 YYEKEE (reference sequence). V dropped 2 bases and J dropped 2 bases, with 8 bases sitting between them. The CDR3 loop reads CASSFGGTGNTIYF. CDR3 nucleotide sequence: TGTGCCAGCAGCTTTGGGGGCACTGGAAACACCATATATTTT.

The chain uses TRBV7-2 and TRBJ2-5; D might be TRBD1 or TRBD2, each matching 5 bases. Trimming took off 5 bases at V and 5 bases at J, with 12 bases between the two ends. This CDR3 is built from 13 residues. Germline CDR1 is SGHTA and CDR2 is FQGNSA. The CDR3, as DNA: TGTGCCAGCAGCCCCGGGGCGACGGAGACCCAGTACTTC. The encoded protein is CASSPGATETQYF. Filled out from reference TRBV7-2 and TRBJ2-5, the complete variable domain reads GAGVSQSPSNKVTEKGKDVELRCDPISGHTALYWYRQSLGQGLEFLIYFQGNSAPDKSGLPSDRFSAERTGGSVSTLTIQRTQQEDSAVYLCASSPGATETQYFGPGTRLLVL.

The chain has TRBV28 and TRBJ2-3; D ambiguous. Germline CDR1 reads MDHEN; CDR2 reads SYDVKM. Deletions cut 4 bases from V and 5 bases from J, with 10 bases between. The CDR3 covers 13 residues. The CDR3 DNA sequence: TGTGCCAGCAGTTCCCCGACCCTAGATACGCAGTATTTT. It is translated as CASSSPTLDTQYF.

As DNA, the CDR3 is TGTGCCAGCAGTACCTCCTTTAACACTGAAGCTTTCTTT. Translated, it gives CASSTSFNTEAFF. The V and J genes are TRBV27 and TRBJ1-1; D uncertain. The CDR3 runs to 13 residues. V lost 5 bases to trimming and J lost 2 bases, with 9 bases between them. Germline V CDR1 and CDR2: MNHEY, SMNVEV (reference sequence).

In DNA form, the CDR3 reads TGTGCCAGTAGTGTGACAGGGGGCGTGTGGGAAAACATTCAGTACTTC. Its translation: CASSVTGGVWENIQYF. The chain links TRBV19 to TRBJ2-4; 10 bases align to TRBD1. The length of the CDR3 is 16 residues. CDR1 LNHDA and CDR2 SQIVND come from the germline V gene (reference sequence). The V gene end was trimmed by 5 bases and the J gene end by 5 bases; junction bases not matched to a gene: 9.

The rearrangement links TRBV6-1 to TRBJ1-2; D not certain. CDR3 size: 15 residues. CDR1 MNHNS and CDR2 SASEGT come from the germline V gene. The V and J ends lost 2 bases and 4 bases respectively, with 14 bases between them. The CDR3 coding sequence is TGTGCCAGCAGTGAACCAGGTGGATCTAGCTATGGCTACACCTTC. This encodes CASSEPGGSSYGYTF.

This chain connects TRBV28 to TRBJ2-1, with 13 bases lining up with TRBD2. Germline V lookup: CDR1 MDHEN, CDR2 SYDVKM. Losses at the gene ends were 5 bases for V and 7 bases for J; bases not matched to a gene: 11. CDR3 length equals 17 residues. The CDR3 spells CASSPRRLAGGRNEQFF. The CDR3 DNA follows: TGTGCCAGCAGTCCTCGCCGACTAGCGGGAGGTAGGAATGAGCAGTTCTTC.

With regard to this clone: Other DNA variants within this sample encode the same CDR3. The CDR3 here is CASSVAEGAGGYTF. As DNA, the CDR3 is TGTGCCAGCAGCGTAGCTGAGGGGGCTGGTGGCTACACCTTC. The chain uses TRBV9 and TRBJ1-2; 7 bases are a match to TRBD1. Trimming at V came to 0 bases and at J to 7 bases, leaving 6 bases not matched to a gene. The CDR3 is 14 residues long. CDR1 SGDLS and CDR2 YYNGEE come from the germline V gene.